Below are 16 T cell receptor beta chains sequenced from a single sample in a study of response to subunit inactivated influenza vaccine. TCRdb ran MiXCR on the RT-PCR reads and lists one entry per CDR3 protein. The sample carries under 850,000 distinct CDR3 sequences, around 20% recorded once. Source: PBMCs from blood, taken about 5 days after vaccination. These receptor sequences come from a man in his forties or fifties who received an inactivated influenza vaccine.

This clonotype was found a few times. J is TRBJ1-6 and V is TRBV5-1, with D tentatively TRBD1 (5 bases). Germline V gene data show CDR1 as SGHRS and CDR2 as YFSETQ. The CDR3 is made up of 13 amino acids. Trimming cost V 0 bases and J 8 bases, with 6 bases left between them. The CDR3 nucleotides read TGCGCCAGCAGCTTGGCAGGGTATTCACCCCTCCACTTT. The encoded protein is CASSLAGYSPLHF.

Comments on this clonotype: Sequence at one end of the junction differs from germline and may be a read error. The rearrangement joins TRBV20-1 to TRBJ2-2; 9 bases fit TRBD2. Germline assignment: CDR1 DFQATT and CDR2 SNEGSKA (reference sequence). This CDR3 has 16 residues. CDR3 DNA sequence: TGCTGTGCTAGAGCGGCTAGCGGGGTAAACACCGGGGAGCTGTTTTTT. Its translation is CCARAASGVNTGELFF.

This rearrangement joins TRBV12-3 or TRBV12-4 to TRBJ1-5; D may be TRBD1 (6 bases). The CDR3 runs to 14 residues. Between the trimmed V and J ends, which lost 8 bases and 2 bases, there was a span of 13 bases. The CDR3 region has the DNA TGTGCCAGCTCCGGGGGCTTGGGCAATCAGCCCCAGCATTTT. Amino acids: CASSGGLGNQPQHF.

CDR3 sequence reads: CSARETGKPQHF. DNA for the CDR3: TGCAGTGCTAGGGAGACAGGAAAGCCCCAGCATTTT. This chain joins TRBV20-1 and TRBJ1-5, with D tentatively TRBD1 (6 bases). The CDR3 spans 12 residues. Trimming left V 3 bases short and J 8 bases short, with 11 bases between. The V gene's germline CDR1 is DFQATT and CDR2 SNEGSKA (reference sequence).

The chain employs TRBV20-1 and TRBJ2-4; D ambiguous. The CDR3 has 17 amino acids. CDR1 and CDR2 from the germline V gene are DFQATT and SNEGSKA (reference sequence). Between the trimmed V and J ends, which lost 0 bases and 0 bases, there was a span of 15 bases. This CDR3 is CSARDLDALLAKNIQYF. CDR3 in DNA: TGCAGTGCTAGAGATTTGGACGCCTTACTAGCCAAAAACATTCAGTACTTC.

The chain couples TRBV4-1 to TRBJ2-7, with 11 positions matching TRBD2. The germline V gene encodes CDR1 MGHRA and CDR2 YSYEKL. After removal of 1 base from V and 4 bases from J, the junction contained 3 bases not matched to a gene. This CDR3 is 15 amino acids long. The CDR3 reads CASSQVTSGGYEQYF. The CDR3 nucleotides read TGCGCCAGCAGCCAAGTCACTAGCGGGGGTTACGAGCAGTACTTC.

This clonotype was seen only a few times. The chain employs TRBV20-1 and TRBJ2-7, with D perhaps matching TRBD2 (6 bases). Trimming stripped 2 bases from V and 1 base from J, with 24 bases between. The CDR3 sequence is 18 residues long. Per germline, CDR1 DFQATT and CDR2 SNEGSKA (reference sequence). Here the CDR3 DNA reads TGCAGTGCTAGACCCCCCGCGAGCGGCGGGACCAGGTCCTACGAGCAGTACTTC. Its translation is CSARPPASGGTRSYEQYF.

Only a few counts were recorded for this clonotype. The rearrangement joins TRBV20-1 to TRBJ1-1; 11 bases map to TRBD1. Per germline, CDR1 DFQATT and CDR2 SNEGSKA (reference sequence). With V trimmed by 3 bases and J by 3 bases, 3 bases remained unmatched. CDR3 size: 14 residues. This chain's CDR3 is CSASLGQGDTEAFF. The CDR3 DNA follows: TGCAGTGCTAGCCTGGGACAGGGGGACACTGAAGCTTTCTTT.

This clonotype was recorded at least ten times. V gene TRBV12-3 or TRBV12-4 combines with J gene TRBJ2-7, with 9 nucleotides matching TRBD1. J gave up 1 base and V 3 bases, and 7 bases lay outside the gene matches. This CDR3 contains 16 residues. CDR3 sequence: CASSFRGQGRSYEQYF. CDR3 coding DNA: TGTGCCAGCAGTTTCAGGGGACAGGGCAGGTCCTACGAGCAGTACTTC.

The chain joins TRBV6-6 to TRBJ1-1; D may be TRBD1 (5 bases). This CDR3 region has 13 residues. Trimming removed 6 bases from V and 3 bases from J, with 11 bases in between. From germline, CDR1 is MNHNY and CDR2 SVGAGI (reference sequence). CDR3 in DNA: TGTGCCAGCAGGGGGACTCCCTACACTGAAGCTTTCTTT. It codes for CASRGTPYTEAFF.

This clonotype has a handful of counts. The genes are TRBV4-3 and TRBJ2-7; 8 positions agree with TRBD1. The ends lost 0 bases at V and 3 bases at J; junction bases unmatched: 7. This CDR3 region has 16 residues. From germline, CDR1 is LGHNA and CDR2 YSLEER. CDR3 protein: CASSQDYTGGYYEQYF. The CDR3 region has the DNA TGCGCCAGCAGCCAAGATTATACAGGGGGGTACTACGAGCAGTACTTC.

J is TRBJ2-1 and V is TRBV6-2 or TRBV6-3; 7 bases line up with TRBD2. Germline CDR1 reads MNHEY; CDR2 reads SVGEGT. Unmatched junction bases numbered 8, after V lost 4 bases and J lost 2 bases. There are 16 residues in the CDR3. CDR3 residues: CASSFGTGGTYNEQFF. The CDR3 DNA reads as TGTGCCAGCAGTTTTGGTACCGGGGGGACCTACAATGAGCAGTTCTTC.

In its sample, this clonotype was seen many times. The gene calls are TRBV5-1 and TRBJ2-5; 10 bases fit TRBD1. The V gene's germline CDR1 is SGHRS and CDR2 YFSETQ. The trim removed 0 bases at V and 4 bases at J, leaving 0 bases unmatched. The CDR3 is 14 residues long. This CDR3 reads CASSLGTGGETQYF. The CDR3 nucleotides read TGCGCCAGCAGCTTGGGGACAGGGGGAGAGACCCAGTACTTC.

This chain uses TRBV20-1 with TRBJ2-1; 9 nucleotides line up with TRBD2. Unmatched junction bases numbered 16, after V lost 6 bases and J lost 4 bases. The CDR3 totals 17 residues. In germline, CDR1 is DFQATT, CDR2 SNEGSKA (reference sequence). The CDR3: CSAPPGASGTIYNEQFF. The CDR3 DNA is TGCAGTGCCCCCCCCGGGGCTAGCGGGACTATTTACAATGAGCAGTTCTTC.

This chain joins TRBV12-3 or TRBV12-4 and TRBJ2-7, with D possibly being TRBD2 (6 bases). The CDR3 covers 14 residues. Trimming cost V 3 bases and J 6 bases, with 15 bases left between them. CDR3 in amino acids: CASSFELAKSEQYF. CDR3 DNA sequence: TGTGCCAGCAGTTTCGAACTAGCTAAGTCCGAGCAGTACTTC.

This clonotype was seen a few times. The V and J genes are TRBV7-8 and TRBJ2-5; 8 bases map to TRBD1. With 7 bases clipped from V and 5 bases from J, the junction kept 12 bases outside the gene matches. Germline V lookup: CDR1 SGHVS, CDR2 FQNEAQ. The length of the CDR3 is 15 residues. This chain's CDR3 is CASTPFSRGLETQYF. The DNA of the CDR3 is TGTGCCAGCACCCCCTTCTCCAGGGGGCTGGAGACCCAGTACTTC. The variable domain in full, with the rest retrieved from reference TRBV7-8 and TRBJ2-5, is GAGVSQSPRYKVAKRGQDVALRCDPISGHVSLFWYQQALGQGPEFLTYFQNEAQLDKSGLPSDRFFAERPEGSVSTLKIQRTQQEDSAVYLCASTPFSRGLETQYFGPGTRLLVL.